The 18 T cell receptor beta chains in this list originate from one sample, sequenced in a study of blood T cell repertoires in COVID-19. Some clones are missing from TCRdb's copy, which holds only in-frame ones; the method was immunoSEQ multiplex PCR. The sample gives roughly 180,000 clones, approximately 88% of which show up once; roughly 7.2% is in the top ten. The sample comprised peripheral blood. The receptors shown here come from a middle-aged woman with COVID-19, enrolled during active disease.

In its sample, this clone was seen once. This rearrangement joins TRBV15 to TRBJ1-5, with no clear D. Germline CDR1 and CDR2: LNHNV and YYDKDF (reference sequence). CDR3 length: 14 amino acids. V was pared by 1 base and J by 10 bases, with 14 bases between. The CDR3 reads CATSRVAAFLPQHF. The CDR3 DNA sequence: TGTGCCACCAGCAGAGTCGCAGCGTTTTTACCCCAGCATTTT.

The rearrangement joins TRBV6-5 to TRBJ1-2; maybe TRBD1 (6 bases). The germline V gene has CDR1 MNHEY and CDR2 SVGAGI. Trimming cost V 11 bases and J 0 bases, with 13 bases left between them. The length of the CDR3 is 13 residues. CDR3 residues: CAVRTDPNYGYTF. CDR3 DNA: TGTGCCGTTAGGACAGACCCTAACTATGGCTACACCTTC.

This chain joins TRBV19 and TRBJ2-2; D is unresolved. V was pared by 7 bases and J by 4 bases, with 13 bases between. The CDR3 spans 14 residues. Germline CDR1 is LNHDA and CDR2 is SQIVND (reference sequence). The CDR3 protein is CASKEVFGTGELFF. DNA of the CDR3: TGTGCCAGTAAAGAAGTCTTCGGCACCGGGGAGCTGTTTTTT.

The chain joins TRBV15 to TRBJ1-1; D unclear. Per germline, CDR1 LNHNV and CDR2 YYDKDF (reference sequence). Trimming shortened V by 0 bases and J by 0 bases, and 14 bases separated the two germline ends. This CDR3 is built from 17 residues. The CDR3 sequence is CATSRDGRGAMNTEAFF. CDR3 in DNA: TGTGCCACCAGCAGAGATGGTCGGGGAGCCATGAACACTGAAGCTTTCTTT.

CDR3 in amino acids: CASSIGTGGIGYTF. As DNA, the CDR3 is TGTGCCAGCAGCATCGGGACAGGAGGCATAGGCTACACCTTC. The V gene is TRBV11-2, the J gene TRBJ1-2; 8 nucleotides match TRBD1. The trim removed 5 bases at V and 8 bases at J, leaving 10 bases unmatched. CDR1 is SGHAT, CDR2 FQNNGV, per germline. The CDR3 has 14 amino acids.

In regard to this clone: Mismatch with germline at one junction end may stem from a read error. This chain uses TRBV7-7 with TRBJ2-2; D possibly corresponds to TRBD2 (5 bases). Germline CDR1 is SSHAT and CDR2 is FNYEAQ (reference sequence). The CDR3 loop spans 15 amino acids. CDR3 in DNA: TGTGCTAGCAGCCCTCGAGAGGGGAACACCGGGGAGCTGTTTTTT. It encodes CASSPREGNTGELFF.

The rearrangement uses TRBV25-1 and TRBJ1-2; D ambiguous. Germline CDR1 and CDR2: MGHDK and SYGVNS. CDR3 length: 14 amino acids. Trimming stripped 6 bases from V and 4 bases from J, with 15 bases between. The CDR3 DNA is TGTGCCAGCAGCCAGATCACTAACCTCTATGGCTACACCTTC. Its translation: CASSQITNLYGYTF.

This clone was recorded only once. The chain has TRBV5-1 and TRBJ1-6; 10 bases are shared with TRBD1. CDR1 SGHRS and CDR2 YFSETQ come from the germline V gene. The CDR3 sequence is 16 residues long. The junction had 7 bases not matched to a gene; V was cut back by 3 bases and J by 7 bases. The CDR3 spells CASSSGTGVGNSPLHF. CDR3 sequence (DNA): TGCGCCAGCAGCTCCGGGACAGGGGTTGGCAATTCACCCCTCCACTTT.

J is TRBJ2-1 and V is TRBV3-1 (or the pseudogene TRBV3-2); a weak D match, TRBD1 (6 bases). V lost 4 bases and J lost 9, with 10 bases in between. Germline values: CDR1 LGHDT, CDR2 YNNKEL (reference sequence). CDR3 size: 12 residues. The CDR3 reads CASSLGAGEQFF. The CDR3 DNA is TGTGCCAGCAGCCTGGGGGCTGGTGAGCAGTTCTTC.

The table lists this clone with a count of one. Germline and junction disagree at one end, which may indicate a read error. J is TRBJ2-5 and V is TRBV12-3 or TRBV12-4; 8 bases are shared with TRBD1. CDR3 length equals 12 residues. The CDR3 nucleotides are TGTGCCAGCACCCTTACAGGGGGAGATGAGCACTTC. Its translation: CASTLTGGDEHF.

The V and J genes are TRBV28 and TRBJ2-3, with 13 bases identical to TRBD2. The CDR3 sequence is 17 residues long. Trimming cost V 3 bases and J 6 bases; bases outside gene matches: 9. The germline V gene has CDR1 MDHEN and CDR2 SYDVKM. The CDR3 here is CASSFSRTSGRRDTQYF. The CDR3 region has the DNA TGTGCCAGCAGTTTCTCCCGGACTAGCGGGAGAAGGGATACGCAGTATTTT.

Here the CDR3 reads CAFQRGSTSTDTQYF. The CDR3 DNA is TGTGCCTTTCAGCGGGGGAGTACTAGCACAGATACGCAGTATTTT. This sequence joins TRBV5-4 and TRBJ2-3; 8 bases agree with TRBD2. Germline CDR1 SGHNT, CDR2 YYREEE (reference sequence). The length of the CDR3 is 15 residues. J lost 0 bases, V lost 10 bases, and 10 bases had no gene match. Using reference TRBV5-4 and TRBJ2-3 for the parts outside the CDR3, the full variable domain is ETGVTQSPTHLIKTRGQQVTLRCSSQSGHNTVSWYQQALGQGPQFIFQYYREEENGRGNFPPRFSGLQFPNYSSELNVNALELDDSALYLCAFQRGSTSTDTQYFGPGTRLTVL.

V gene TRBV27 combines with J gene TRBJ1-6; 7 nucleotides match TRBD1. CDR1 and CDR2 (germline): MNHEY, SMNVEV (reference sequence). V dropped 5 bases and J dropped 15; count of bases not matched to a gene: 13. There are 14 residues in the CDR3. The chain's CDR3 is CASSRTPGQGVLHF. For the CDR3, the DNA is TGTGCCAGCAGTAGGACCCCTGGCCAGGGGGTCCTCCACTTT.

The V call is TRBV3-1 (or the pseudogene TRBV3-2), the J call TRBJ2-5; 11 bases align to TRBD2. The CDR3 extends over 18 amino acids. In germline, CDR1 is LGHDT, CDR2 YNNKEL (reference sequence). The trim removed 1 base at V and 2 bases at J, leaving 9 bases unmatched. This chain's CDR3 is CASSQVRGVAGGQETQYF. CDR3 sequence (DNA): TGTGCCAGCAGCCAAGTACGGGGCGTAGCGGGGGGGCAAGAGACCCAGTACTTC.

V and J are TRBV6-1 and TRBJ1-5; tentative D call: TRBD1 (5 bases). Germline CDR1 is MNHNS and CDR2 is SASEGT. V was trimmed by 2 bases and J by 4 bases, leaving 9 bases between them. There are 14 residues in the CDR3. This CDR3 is CASSENGGNQPQHF. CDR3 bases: TGTGCCAGCAGTGAAAATGGGGGGAATCAGCCCCAGCATTTT.

The DNA for the CDR3 is TGTGCCAGCAGTTTAGGGACAGCCAACACCGGGGAGCTGTTTTTT. Translated: CASSLGTANTGELFF. This sequence joins TRBV28 and TRBJ2-2, with TRBD1 identical over 7 bases. The trim removed 2 bases at V and 2 bases at J, leaving 2 bases unmatched. This CDR3 region has 15 residues. Germline CDR1 reads MDHEN; CDR2 reads SYDVKM.

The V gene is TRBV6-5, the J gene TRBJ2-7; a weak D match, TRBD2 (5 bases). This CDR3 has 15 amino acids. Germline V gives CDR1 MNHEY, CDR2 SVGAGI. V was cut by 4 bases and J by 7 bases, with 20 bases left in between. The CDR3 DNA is TGTGCCAGCAGTTCCGACCACTTAGGTAGAGGGGAGCAGTACTTC. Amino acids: CASSSDHLGRGEQYF.

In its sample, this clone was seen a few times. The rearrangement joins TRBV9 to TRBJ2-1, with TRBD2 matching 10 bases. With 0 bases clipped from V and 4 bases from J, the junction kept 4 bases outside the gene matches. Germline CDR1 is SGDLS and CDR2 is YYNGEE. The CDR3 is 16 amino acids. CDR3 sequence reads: CASSVESSGGYNEQFF. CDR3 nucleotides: TGTGCCAGCAGCGTAGAATCTAGCGGGGGATACAATGAGCAGTTCTTC.